Each of the 25 T cell receptor beta chains below was sequenced from the same sample in a study of circulating CD8 cells and anti-PD-1 response in melanoma. Each library started from about 15 ng of total RNA using the QIAseq Immune Repertoire TCR panel. TCRdb re-called the reads through MiXCR, storing one row per CDR3 protein. The data contain about 2,500 distinct CDR3 sequences, 7.9% of them singletons. Four subsets defined by PD-1 and/or TIGIT were sorted from live CD3+CD8+TCRalphabeta+ cells. Sequenced material: CD8+ T cells from PBMCs, taken at baseline or after one month of anti-PD-1 therapy (not recorded which). Every receptor here comes from a human donor with melanoma.

This clonotype was detected only once. A much larger clone is a single base away; this may be a read error. The chain couples TRBV2 to TRBJ1-1, with D perhaps matching TRBD1 (6 bases). Germline loops: CDR1 SNHLY, CDR2 FYNNEI. This CDR3 is built from 12 residues. The V end lost 7 bases, the J end lost 6 bases, and 12 bases lay between the germline ends. The CDR3: CASTRQAAEAFF. The CDR3 DNA is TGTGCCAGCACTCGACAGGCCGCTGAAGCTTTCTTT.

This clonotype rates as medium-sized. J is TRBJ1-5 and V is TRBV27, with a possible D match to TRBD1 (5 bases). Trimming left V 5 bases short and J 0 bases short, with 8 bases between. The length of the CDR3 is 14 residues. Germline lookup yields CDR1 MNHEY and CDR2 SMNVEV (reference sequence). CDR3 nucleotide sequence: TGTGCCAGCAGTCCGGGGGGTAGCAATCAGCCCCAGCATTTT. Protein product: CASSPGGSNQPQHF.

This clonotype is medium-sized within its sample. V and J are TRBV20-1 and TRBJ1-6; 9 bases line up with TRBD1. Germline CDR1 reads DFQATT; CDR2 reads SNEGSKA (reference sequence). This CDR3 has 14 amino acids. Trimming at V came to 8 bases and at J to 7 bases, leaving 9 bases not matched to a gene. CDR3 sequence: CSTLPGQGNSPLHF. As DNA, the CDR3 is TGCAGTACCCTGCCCGGACAGGGGAATTCACCCCTCCACTTT.

In this sample, this clonotype is medium-sized (0.01 to 0.1%). The chain links TRBV11-2 to TRBJ2-5; no definite D call. Germline lookup yields CDR1 SGHAT and CDR2 FQNNGV. The CDR3 length is 14 residues. V was clipped by 0 bases and J by 0 bases, with 5 bases between them. The CDR3 DNA sequence: TGTGCCAGCAGCTTAGAGGCGAACCAAGAGACCCAGTACTTC. It encodes CASSLEANQETQYF. The entire variable domain, with the rest obtained from reference TRBV11-2 and TRBJ2-5, is as follows: EAGVAQSPRYKIIEKRQSVAFWCNPISGHATLYWYQQILGQGPKLLIQFQNNGVVDDSQLPKDRFSAERLKGVDSTLKIQPAKLEDSAVYLCASSLEANQETQYFGPGTRLLVL.

By share, this clonotype ranks as medium-sized. The CDR3 region has the DNA TGTGCCAGCAGCTTAGAGCCAGATACGCAGTATTTT. This gives the protein CASSLEPDTQYF. The chain recombines TRBV5-4 with TRBJ2-3, with D hard to call. Trimming left V 2 bases short and J 4 bases short, with 5 bases between. The CDR3 sequence is 12 residues long. Looked up from germline, CDR1 is SGHNT and CDR2 is YYREEE (reference sequence).

This clonotype is medium-sized within its sample. The genes are TRBV28 and TRBJ1-2, with no clear D. The CDR3 runs 14 residues. Germline CDR1 reads MDHEN; CDR2 reads SYDVKM. The V end lost 5 bases, the J end lost 8 bases, and 18 bases lay between the germline ends. This CDR3 is CASSLGGGNGGYTF. The CDR3 nucleotides read TGTGCCAGCAGTCTCGGTGGAGGGAATGGAGGCTACACCTTC.

By frequency in the sample, this clonotype is large. The CDR3 DNA is TGCGCCAGCAGCCAGATCTTCGCGGAGGGGACCGGGGAGCTGTTTTTT. This sequence encodes CASSQIFAEGTGELFF. The chain joins TRBV4-1 to TRBJ2-2; weak D call: TRBD2 (6 bases). Germline-derived CDR1 and CDR2 are MGHRA and YSYEKL. The CDR3 has 16 residues. The ends were cut back, 3 bases at V and 5 bases at J, with 16 bases in the middle.

By share of the sample, this clonotype is medium-sized (0.01 to 0.1%). The chain is built from TRBV28 and TRBJ1-2; D call uncertain. Trimming took 5 bases from V and 3 from J, leaving 10 bases between them. Per the germline V gene, CDR1 is MDHEN and CDR2 is SYDVKM. The CDR3 length is 13 residues. The CDR3 loop is CASSPLGDYGYTF. In DNA, the CDR3 is TGTGCCAGCAGTCCCCTTGGGGACTATGGCTACACCTTC.

This clonotype rates as medium-sized. The rearrangement joins TRBV9 to TRBJ2-7; D unclear. V lost 3 bases, J lost 6 bases, and 16 bases lay in between. This CDR3 has 14 amino acids. The germline V gene has CDR1 SGDLS and CDR2 YYNGEE. CDR3 in DNA: TGTGCCAGCAGCGCCCCTCCGGCCTCGGGCGAGCAGTACTTC. Protein: CASSAPPASGEQYF.

This clonotype is termed medium-sized. The rearrangement joins TRBV28 to TRBJ2-3; possibly TRBD1 for D (6 bases). V lost 10 bases and J lost 0, with 20 bases in between. The CDR3 consists of 16 residues. CDR1 and CDR2 (germline): MDHEN, SYDVKM. The CDR3 spells CAIGRDILTSTDTQYF. CDR3 in DNA: TGTGCCATCGGCCGGGACATTCTAACTAGCACAGATACGCAGTATTTT.

This clonotype was counted between two and nine times. The V and J genes are TRBV28 and TRBJ1-2; D unresolved. CDR1 MDHEN and CDR2 SYDVKM come from the germline V gene. The ends were cut back, 8 bases at V and 5 bases at J, with 15 bases in the middle. The CDR3 extends over 13 amino acids. In DNA, the CDR3 is TGTGCCAGCCTCGGGCGGATGCCTTATGGCTACACCTTC. Residues: CASLGRMPYGYTF.

Comments on this clonotype: The junction differs from germline at one of its ends, possibly a read error. The chain carries TRBV20-1 and TRBJ2-1; TRBD1 matches 11 bases. Germline V gene sequence: CDR1 DFQATT, CDR2 SNEGSKA (reference sequence). The CDR3 length is 14 residues. This CDR3 reads CGAAQGQGDYEQFF. As DNA, the CDR3 is TGCGGTGCGGCTCAGGGACAGGGGGACTACGAGCAGTTCTTC.

In this sample, this clonotype is medium-sized. V and J are TRBV12-3 or TRBV12-4 and TRBJ2-1; D is ambiguous. Trimming shortened V by 7 bases and J by 3 bases, and 13 bases separated the two germline ends. The CDR3 is 14 residues long. CDR3 in amino acids: CASTDPSNYNEQFF. The CDR3 region has the DNA TGTGCCAGCACCGACCCTTCCAACTACAATGAGCAGTTCTTC.

By share of the sample, this clonotype is medium-sized. This chain joins TRBV27 and TRBJ2-3; unclear D gene. The CDR3 consists of 15 residues. V was pared by 3 bases and J by 1 base, with 11 bases between. CDR1 MNHEY and CDR2 SMNVEV come from the germline V gene (reference sequence). The CDR3, as DNA: TGTGCCAGCAGTTTCGGCGCAGCAGGCACAGATACGCAGTATTTT. Translated: CASSFGAAGTDTQYF.

Relative to its sample, this clonotype is medium-sized (0.01 to 0.1%). The chain joins TRBV19 to TRBJ2-3, with 8 bases that match TRBD2. The CDR3 length is 15 residues. V lost 2 bases to trimming and J lost 3 bases; unmatched junction nucleotides: 4. In germline, CDR1 is LNHDA, CDR2 SQIVND (reference sequence). The CDR3 loop is CASSITGGATDTQYF. CDR3 nucleotides: TGTGCCAGTAGTATAACCGGGGGGGCGACAGATACGCAGTATTTT. The full variable domain, rest sourced from reference TRBV19 and TRBJ2-3, is DGGITQSPKYLFRKEGQNVTLSCEQNLNHDAMYWYRQDPGQGLRLIYYSQIVNDFQKGDIAEGYSVSREKKESFPLTVTSAQKNPTAFYLCASSITGGATDTQYFGPGTRLTVL.

A note on this clonotype: A read error may explain this, as a much larger clone is one base away. The genes are TRBV19 and TRBJ1-2; D is perhaps TRBD1 (6 bases). In germline, CDR1 is LNHDA, CDR2 SQIVND (reference sequence). The CDR3 consists of 12 residues. CDR3 in DNA: TGTGCGGCCGGGGGGCCTCACTATTGCTACACCTTC. Translating gives CAAGGPHYCYTF.

By share, this clonotype ranks as medium-sized. The chain links TRBV12-3 or TRBV12-4 to TRBJ2-1; 9 bases agree with TRBD1. The CDR3 contains 17 residues. J lost 4 bases, V lost 3 bases, and 10 bases had no gene match. CDR3 sequence reads: CASSFAPTGGGYNEQFF. The DNA for the CDR3 is TGTGCCAGCAGTTTTGCGCCGACAGGGGGAGGGTACAATGAGCAGTTCTTC.

This clonotype rates as medium-sized. DNA for the CDR3: TGTGCCAGCTCACCACCAGGGATTACCTACGAGCAGTACTTC. Protein product: CASSPPGITYEQYF. The chain couples TRBV18 to TRBJ2-7; no firm D call. Germline CDR1 and CDR2: KGHSH and LQKENI. This CDR3 region has 14 residues. The ends were cut back, 0 bases at V and 2 bases at J, with 8 bases in the middle.

This clonotype was observed a handful of times. This chain uses TRBV28 with TRBJ2-2; D is undetermined. The CDR3 is 15 residues long. V lost 8 bases to trimming and J lost 2 bases, with 15 bases between them. Germline V gene lookup returns CDR1 MDHEN and CDR2 SYDVKM. CDR3 sequence reads: CASLLARRNTGELFF. The CDR3 region has the DNA TGTGCCAGCCTTCTCGCACGCCGAAACACCGGGGAGCTGTTTTTT.

This clonotype is categorized as medium-sized (0.01 to 0.1%). The rearrangement joins TRBV15 to TRBJ2-5; a weak D match, TRBD1 (5 bases). Trimming shortened V by 2 bases and J by 0 bases, and 7 bases separated the two germline ends. Germline CDR1 and CDR2: LNHNV and YYDKDF (reference sequence). The CDR3 is made up of 14 amino acids. The CDR3 loop reads CATSRYRYQETQYF. CDR3 sequence (DNA): TGTGCCACCAGCAGATACAGGTACCAAGAGACCCAGTACTTC.

This clonotype ranks as medium-sized. The V gene is TRBV27, the J gene TRBJ2-6; D is unresolved. The CDR3 totals 14 residues. Germline V gives CDR1 MNHEY, CDR2 SMNVEV (reference sequence). Between the trimmed V and J ends, which lost 6 bases and 0 bases, there was a span of 6 bases. CDR3 sequence (DNA): TGTGCCAGCAGAATGAGCTCTGGGGCCAACGTCCTGACTTTC. It translates to CASRMSSGANVLTF.

A few counts support this clonotype. CDR3 region: CASSQSTLLYGYTF. The CDR3 region has the DNA TGCGCCAGCAGCCAATCGACATTGCTTTATGGCTACACCTTC. The gene calls are TRBV4-1 and TRBJ1-2; D gene ambiguous. The CDR3 is 14 residues long. Germline V gives CDR1 MGHRA, CDR2 YSYEKL. The germline V and J ends were trimmed by 2 bases and 5 bases, with 12 bases remaining between them.

Relative to its sample, this clonotype is medium-sized (0.01 to 0.1%). The V call is TRBV27, the J call TRBJ2-1, with 7 bases fitting TRBD1. V lost 4 bases and J lost 3; bases outside the gene matches: 3. From germline, CDR1 is MNHEY and CDR2 SMNVEV (reference sequence). The CDR3 spans 14 residues. The CDR3 sequence is CASSSWDSYNEQFF. The CDR3 DNA reads as TGTGCCAGCAGTTCGTGGGACAGCTACAATGAGCAGTTCTTC.

The V call is TRBV19, the J call TRBJ2-1, with unresolved D. Trimming left V 3 bases short and J 2 bases short, with 11 bases between. Per germline, CDR1 LNHDA and CDR2 SQIVND (reference sequence). This CDR3 contains 15 residues. The CDR3 spells CASSILLLPYNEQFF. The DNA for the CDR3 is TGTGCCAGTAGTATTCTTTTACTCCCCTACAATGAGCAGTTCTTC.

The chain uses TRBV27 and TRBJ1-6, with D possibly being TRBD1 (6 bases). The CDR3 sequence is 14 residues long. With 10 bases removed from V and 9 bases from J, the gap between germline ends came to 19 bases. Germline V CDR1 and CDR2: MNHEY, SMNVEV (reference sequence). The CDR3 nucleotides read TGTGCCACCCTAGCAGCAGGGGCAAGTTCACCCCTCCACTTT. It encodes CATLAAGASSPLHF.